A single sample is the source of the 32 T cell receptor beta chains below, sequenced in a study of blood T cell repertoires in COVID-19 (dated by TCRdb to 2020 to 2021). Receptor libraries were prepared by the immunoSEQ multiplex PCR assay. Entries here come from immuneACCESS through TCRdb and include only in-frame sequences with V and J called. Some clones fail to appear in such tables; in the studies checked, an unresolved V gene covers under half of the shortfall, and the cause of the remainder is unknown. Recorded for this sample are about 330,000 clones; about 91% of them occurred a single time. In total, the top ten clones hold around 10% of the sample. Input material: peripheral blood. The receptors derive from a man aged 25 to 40 with COVID-19, enrolled during active disease.

The chain couples TRBV4-1 to TRBJ2-2, with D possibly matching TRBD1 (5 bases). This CDR3 has 16 amino acids. Germline CDR1 and CDR2: MGHRA and YSYEKL. V was cut by 3 bases and J by 4 bases, with 15 bases left in between. CDR3 sequence (DNA): TGCGCCAGCAGCCAGGCAGGGTGGCCGAGCACCGGGGAGCTGTTTTTT. Translated, it gives CASSQAGWPSTGELFF.

The chain is built from TRBV20-1 and TRBJ1-2; D is ambiguous. CDR3 length: 11 residues. CDR1 is DFQATT, CDR2 SNEGSKA, per germline (reference sequence). V lost 1 base and J 4 bases, leaving 4 bases between the germline ends. CDR3 sequence (DNA): TGCAGTGCTAGAGTCCTCTATGGCTACACCTTC. Encoded protein: CSARVLYGYTF.

On this clone itself: Other DNA sequences in the same sample also yield this CDR3. V gene TRBV18 combines with J gene TRBJ2-5; D is uncertain. The V end lost 6 bases, the J end lost 3 bases, and 11 bases lay between the germline ends. CDR1 is KGHSH, CDR2 LQKENI, per germline. This CDR3 region has 13 residues. The CDR3 spells CASSPGSKETQYF. CDR3 coding DNA: TGTGCCAGCTCCCCTGGCAGTAAAGAGACCCAGTACTTC.

Here the CDR3 DNA reads TGTGCCAGCTCACCACCGTCCGCCTACCTCTCTGGAAACACCATATATTTT. This translates into CASSPPSAYLSGNTIYF. The chain recombines TRBV18 with TRBJ1-3; D uncertain. V lost 0 bases, J lost 0 bases, and 12 bases lay in between. From germline, CDR1 is KGHSH and CDR2 LQKENI. The CDR3 extends over 17 amino acids.

This rearrangement joins TRBV10-3 to TRBJ2-5, with 10 bases lining up with TRBD1. Per germline, CDR1 ENHRY and CDR2 SYGVKD. Trimming took 6 bases from V and 2 from J; bases not matched to a gene: 3. The CDR3 is 14 amino acids. The CDR3: CAIRPGQGQETQYF. The CDR3 coding sequence is TGTGCCATCAGGCCGGGACAGGGGCAAGAGACCCAGTACTTC.

The rearrangement uses TRBV3-1 (or the pseudogene TRBV3-2) and TRBJ1-2; possibly TRBD1 for D (6 bases). V was clipped by 3 bases and J by 1 base, with 12 bases between them. This CDR3 is 15 amino acids long. Germline lookup yields CDR1 LGHDT and CDR2 YNNKEL (reference sequence). Written as DNA, the CDR3 is TGTGCCAGCAGCCACCGATCACAGGGTAACTATGGCTACACCTTC. It specifies CASSHRSQGNYGYTF.

The rearrangement links TRBV9 to TRBJ2-3; 10 bases line up with TRBD2. The J segment lost 7 bases and the V segment lost 0 bases, leaving 5 bases of the junction unmatched. CDR3 length equals 15 residues. The germline V gene encodes CDR1 SGDLS and CDR2 YYNGEE. The CDR3 nucleotides read TGTGCCAGCAGCGTAGAAAGCGGGGGGGCAAATACGCAGTATTTT. It codes for CASSVESGGANTQYF.

The V call is TRBV2, the J call TRBJ2-3; TRBD2 agrees at 9 bases. Germline loops: CDR1 SNHLY, CDR2 FYNNEI. The CDR3 length is 16 residues. J lost 3 bases, V lost 4 bases, and 8 bases had no gene match. The CDR3 DNA reads TGTGCCAGCAGTGCTGAGCGGGGGGCTATAACAGATACGCAGTATTTT. Encoded protein: CASSAERGAITDTQYF.

The rearrangement links TRBV19 to TRBJ2-1; D unresolved. Germline V gene sequence: CDR1 LNHDA, CDR2 SQIVND (reference sequence). The CDR3 is made up of 15 amino acids. Trimming took off 4 bases at V and 0 bases at J, with 10 bases between the two ends. The CDR3 loop is CASSTIRSSYNEQFF. The CDR3 DNA reads as TGTGCCAGTAGTACCATAAGGAGCTCCTACAATGAGCAGTTCTTC. The full variable domain, rest sourced from reference TRBV19 and TRBJ2-1, is DGGITQSPKYLFRKEGQNVTLSCEQNLNHDAMYWYRQDPGQGLRLIYYSQIVNDFQKGDIAEGYSVSREKKESFPLTVTSAQKNPTAFYLCASSTIRSSYNEQFFGPGTRLTVL.

The CDR3 DNA reads as TGTGCCAGCAGCGTCTCACAGGGGGAAAGGAACTATGGCTACACCTTC. It encodes CASSVSQGERNYGYTF. The chain has TRBV9 and TRBJ1-2, with 8 bases fitting TRBD1. V shed 2 bases, J shed 2 bases, and the junction held 8 bases outside the gene matches. CDR1 SGDLS and CDR2 YYNGEE come from the germline V gene. The CDR3 runs 16 residues. Full variable domain (remainder filled in from reference TRBV9 and TRBJ1-2): DSGVTQTPKHLITATGQRVTLRCSPRSGDLSVYWYQQSLDQGLQFLIQYYNGEERAKGNILERFSAQQFPDLHSELNLSSLELGDSALYFCASSVSQGERNYGYTFGSGTRLTVV.

The gene calls are TRBV2 and TRBJ2-7; 11 nucleotides line up with TRBD1. Germline loops: CDR1 SNHLY, CDR2 FYNNEI. J was trimmed by 5 bases and V by 7 bases; bases with no gene match: 10. CDR3 length equals 15 residues. The CDR3 DNA is TGTGCCAGCACCCGACGGACAGGGGGCGGAAACGAGCAGTACTTC. Residues: CASTRRTGGGNEQYF.

V gene TRBV28 combines with J gene TRBJ1-1; 7 nucleotides match TRBD1. Germline lookup yields CDR1 MDHEN and CDR2 SYDVKM. The CDR3 length is 17 residues. The trim removed 2 bases at V and 3 bases at J, leaving 12 bases unmatched. CDR3 sequence: CASSLKGALVWDTEAFF. The CDR3 bases are TGTGCCAGCAGTTTAAAGGGGGCGCTGGTTTGGGACACTGAAGCTTTCTTT.

The chain combines TRBV19 with TRBJ1-6, with D unclear. Germline lookup yields CDR1 LNHDA and CDR2 SQIVND (reference sequence). CDR3 length: 14 residues. Trimming took 6 bases from V and 9 from J, leaving 15 bases between them. CDR3 in amino acids: CASSIRGLSSPLHF. The CDR3 DNA reads as TGTGCCAGTAGCATCCGGGGTTTAAGTTCACCCCTCCACTTT.

The rearrangement joins TRBV4-1 to TRBJ1-2; D is uncertain. CDR3 size: 16 residues. The germline V gene encodes CDR1 MGHRA and CDR2 YSYEKL. Between the trimmed V and J ends, which lost 0 bases and 2 bases, there was a span of 13 bases. In DNA, the CDR3 is TGCGCCAGCAGCCAAGATGCGGCATCAGAAAACTATGGCTACACCTTC. This translates into CASSQDAASENYGYTF.

The rearrangement joins TRBV12-3 or TRBV12-4 to TRBJ1-2; TRBD1 matches at 10 bases. The CDR3 consists of 13 residues. The junction had 3 bases not matched to a gene; V was cut back by 5 bases and J by 6 bases. For the CDR3, the DNA is TGTGCCAGCAGTCATGGGACAGGGGATGGCTACACCTTC. It yields the protein CASSHGTGDGYTF.

The chain employs TRBV27 and TRBJ2-2; 7 bases are shared with TRBD1. The trim removed 5 bases at V and 5 bases at J, leaving 14 bases unmatched. CDR1 is MNHEY, CDR2 SMNVEV, per germline (reference sequence). The length of the CDR3 is 17 residues. The CDR3 reads CASSDTGTVGLTGELFF. Written as DNA, the CDR3 is TGTGCCAGCAGTGATACCGGGACAGTGGGATTAACCGGGGAGCTGTTTTTT.

This clone was observed a single time. V gene TRBV5-1 combines with J gene TRBJ2-3, with D possibly being TRBD1 (6 bases). The germline V and J ends were trimmed by 0 bases and 3 bases, with 20 bases remaining between them. Germline lookup yields CDR1 SGHRS and CDR2 YFSETQ. This CDR3 region has 18 residues. In DNA, the CDR3 is TGCGCCAGCAGCTTGGATAGGCCGATGTCGAGGGGGACAGATACGCAGTATTTT. Protein product: CASSLDRPMSRGTDTQYF.

The chain uses TRBV30 and TRBJ1-1, with 7 bases fitting TRBD1. The CDR3 spans 13 residues. Trimming removed 4 bases from V and 2 bases from J; junction bases left unmatched: 4. Germline assignment: CDR1 GTSNPN and CDR2 SVGIG (reference sequence). The CDR3 protein is CAWNRDSNTEAFF. DNA for the CDR3: TGTGCCTGGAACCGGGACAGCAACACTGAAGCTTTCTTT.

The rearrangement links TRBV30 to TRBJ1-4; the match to TRBD1 covers 7 bases. The V gene's germline CDR1 is GTSNPN and CDR2 SVGIG (reference sequence). The V and J ends lost 5 bases and 7 bases, in that order; junction bases with no gene match: 10. CDR3 size: 14 residues. The CDR3 nucleotides read TGTGCCTGGGAAACCGGGACAGCTGCTGAAAAACTGTTTTTT. This gives the protein CAWETGTAAEKLFF.

The chain employs TRBV30 and TRBJ1-3; D possibly corresponds to TRBD1 (5 bases). V gave up 5 bases and J gave up 0 bases, with 11 bases separating them. Germline V CDR1 and CDR2: GTSNPN, SVGIG (reference sequence). The length of the CDR3 is 14 residues. In DNA, the CDR3 is TGTGCCTGGGACATCGGGGGCTCTGGAAACACCATATATTTT. Encoded protein: CAWDIGGSGNTIYF.

The count of this clone is one. The chain has TRBV18 and TRBJ2-5; D is ambiguous. V lost 8 bases to trimming and J lost 2 bases, with 6 bases between them. From germline, CDR1 is KGHSH and CDR2 LQKENI. There are 11 residues in the CDR3. The CDR3 loop reads CASRQQETQYF. CDR3 in DNA: TGTGCCAGCCGACAACAAGAGACCCAGTACTTC.

The rearrangement links TRBV6-5 to TRBJ1-2; no firm D call. This CDR3 comprises 13 residues. Germline loops: CDR1 MNHEY, CDR2 SVGAGI. V shed 1 base and J shed 4 bases, with 7 bases lying between them. DNA of the CDR3: TGTGCCAGCAGTTACTTGGGAGTCTATGGCTACACCTTC. The encoded protein is CASSYLGVYGYTF.

The gene calls are TRBV7-7 and TRBJ2-1; 13 bases agree with TRBD2. The V gene's germline CDR1 is SSHAT and CDR2 FNYEAQ (reference sequence). V lost 3 bases, J lost 12 bases, and 5 bases stayed unmatched. This CDR3 region has 14 residues. The CDR3 sequence is CASSFGTSGARQFF. The DNA for the CDR3 is TGTGCCAGCAGCTTCGGGACTAGCGGGGCCCGGCAGTTCTTC.

The chain employs TRBV28 and TRBJ1-5; D is unresolved. Germline-derived CDR1 and CDR2 are MDHEN and SYDVKM. The CDR3 sequence is 15 residues long. Trimming shortened V by 6 bases and J by 0 bases, and 12 bases separated the two germline ends. The CDR3 DNA sequence: TGTGCCAGCAGGGACCGGGGAAATAGCAATCAGCCCCAGCATTTT. It translates to CASRDRGNSNQPQHF.

The V and J genes are TRBV27 and TRBJ1-1; TRBD1 aligns across 7 bases. The germline gives CDR1 MNHEY, CDR2 SMNVEV (reference sequence). The CDR3 covers 12 residues. The V segment lost 5 bases and the J segment 10 bases; nucleotides outside the gene matches: 7. The CDR3 DNA follows: TGTGCCAGCAGTCCCCGGGGACAGAGAGCTTTCTTT. It specifies CASSPRGQRAFF.

The V and J genes are TRBV7-7 and TRBJ2-2; 8 bases map to TRBD2. Trimming cost V 7 bases and J 0 bases; bases outside gene matches: 10. The CDR3 is made up of 17 amino acids. Germline CDR1 and CDR2: SSHAT and FNYEAQ (reference sequence). The CDR3 DNA follows: TGTGCCAGCATGAACCCCGCCGGGGGGGCGAACACCGGGGAGCTGTTTTTT. The encoded protein is CASMNPAGGANTGELFF.

The chain employs TRBV6-2 or TRBV6-3 and TRBJ2-1, with TRBD2 matching over 11 bases. V trimming: 7 bases; J trimming: 0 bases; junction bases outside the gene matches: 14. CDR1 and CDR2 from the germline V gene are MNHEY and SVGEGT. The CDR3 loop spans 19 amino acids. Here the CDR3 DNA reads TGTGCCAGCACCCCCCTACGGGGTAGCGGGGGGGGCTCCTACAATGAGCAGTTCTTC. Its protein product is CASTPLRGSGGGSYNEQFF.

The chain uses TRBV5-6 and TRBJ2-7; 11 bases are a match to TRBD1. Trimming at V came to 4 bases and at J to 4 bases, leaving 7 bases not matched to a gene. The CDR3 loop spans 15 amino acids. The germline CDR1 and CDR2 sequences are SGHDT and YYEEEE. The DNA for the CDR3 is TGTGCCAGCAGCAGACTAGGACAGGGGGCTTACGAGCAGTACTTC. Translated: CASSRLGQGAYEQYF.

The chain uses TRBV19 and TRBJ2-7, with TRBD2 matching 12 bases. Germline V gene data show CDR1 as LNHDA and CDR2 as SQIVND (reference sequence). Trimming took 5 bases from V and 4 from J; bases not matched to a gene: 6. The CDR3 spans 15 residues. CDR3 region: CASSAQTSGGYEQYF. CDR3 DNA: TGTGCCAGTAGTGCACAGACTAGCGGGGGTTACGAGCAGTACTTC. Full variable domain (rest looked up from reference TRBV19 and TRBJ2-7): DGGITQSPKYLFRKEGQNVTLSCEQNLNHDAMYWYRQDPGQGLRLIYYSQIVNDFQKGDIAEGYSVSREKKESFPLTVTSAQKNPTAFYLCASSAQTSGGYEQYFGPGTRLTVT.

This clone was picked up one time. V usage is TRBV11-2 and J usage is TRBJ2-1; 11 nucleotides match TRBD2. Germline CDR1 and CDR2: SGHAT and FQNNGV. The CDR3 consists of 18 residues. V shed 5 bases, J shed 7 bases, and the junction held 16 bases outside the gene matches. The DNA for the CDR3 is TGTGCCAGCAGCCCAGGGCTAGCGGGAGGAATTAGGATAAATGAGCAGTTCTTC. This translates into CASSPGLAGGIRINEQFF.

For the CDR3, the DNA is TGTGCCAGCAGCTTAGAGGGCCACACAGATACGCAGTATTTT. It yields the protein CASSLEGHTDTQYF. This chain joins TRBV7-3 and TRBJ2-3, with D maybe TRBD2 (5 bases). CDR3 length: 14 amino acids. Germline V lookup: CDR1 SGHTA, CDR2 FQGTGA. The V end was cut by 2 bases, the J end by 2 bases, with 8 bases between.

The CDR3 is CASSPQGRGNQPQHF. DNA of the CDR3: TGTGCCAGCAGCCCCCAGGGGAGAGGCAATCAGCCCCAGCATTTT. The rearrangement joins TRBV7-2 to TRBJ1-5; a weak D match, TRBD1 (6 bases). V dropped 5 bases and J dropped 2 bases, with 13 bases sitting between them. CDR1 SGHTA and CDR2 FQGNSA come from the germline V gene. There are 15 residues in the CDR3. The full variable domain, rest sourced from reference TRBV7-2 and TRBJ1-5, is GAGVSQSPSNKVTEKGKDVELRCDPISGHTALYWYRQSLGQGLEFLIYFQGNSAPDKSGLPSDRFSAERTGGSVSTLTIQRTQQEDSAVYLCASSPQGRGNQPQHFGDGTRLSIL.